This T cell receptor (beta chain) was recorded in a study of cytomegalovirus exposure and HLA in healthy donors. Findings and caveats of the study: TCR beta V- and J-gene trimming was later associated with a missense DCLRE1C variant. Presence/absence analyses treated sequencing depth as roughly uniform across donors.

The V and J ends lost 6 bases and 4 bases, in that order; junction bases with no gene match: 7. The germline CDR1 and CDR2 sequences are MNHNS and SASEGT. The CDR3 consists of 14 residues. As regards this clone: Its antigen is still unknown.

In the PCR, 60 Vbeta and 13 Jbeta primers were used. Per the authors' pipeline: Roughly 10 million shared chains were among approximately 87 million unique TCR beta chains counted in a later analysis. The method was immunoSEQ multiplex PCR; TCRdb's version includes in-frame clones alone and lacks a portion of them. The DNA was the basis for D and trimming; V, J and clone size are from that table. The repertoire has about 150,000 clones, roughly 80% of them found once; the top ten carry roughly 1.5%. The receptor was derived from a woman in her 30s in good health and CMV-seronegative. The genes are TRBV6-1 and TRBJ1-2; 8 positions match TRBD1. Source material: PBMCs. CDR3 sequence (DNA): TGTGCCAGCAGCGGACAGGGTTCCGTCTATGGCTACACCTTC. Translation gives CASSGQGSVYGYTF.